Following are 13 T cell receptor beta chains from one sample sequenced in a study of a mutant IDH1 vaccine in newly diagnosed glioma. These receptors have no known antigen. Specified time point: week 23, last vaccination. The study gave 300 ug of mutant IDH1 20-mer peptide per vaccine dose, with topical imiquimod. The protocol was immunoSEQ multiplex PCR, while the TCRdb copy is restricted to in-frame clones and leaves out a portion. Of 40,000 or so clones in the sample, 65% to 80% were seen once. This specimen consisted of PBMCs, obtained from a glioma patient whose treatment included an IDH1 peptide vaccine. These receptors were collected from a man aged 45-60 years with glioma.

This clone was seen a handful of times. The V call is TRBV19, the J call TRBJ1-5; D is uncertain. This CDR3 region has 13 residues. Germline V gene lookup returns CDR1 LNHDA and CDR2 SQIVND (reference sequence). V was pared by 1 base and J by 4 bases, with 5 bases between. This CDR3 is CASSIVLNQPQHF. CDR3 nucleotides: TGTGCCAGTAGTATAGTCCTAAATCAGCCCCAGCATTTT.

The chain uses TRBV27 and TRBJ1-1, with a weak D call TRBD1 (6 bases). Trimming removed 3 bases from V and 4 bases from J, with 15 bases in between. Germline V gene sequence: CDR1 MNHEY, CDR2 SMNVEV (reference sequence). This CDR3 contains 15 residues. Here the CDR3 DNA reads TGTGCCAGCAGTTTCGCGACAGGCGGTGGCACTGAAGCTTTCTTT. Its translation is CASSFATGGGTEAFF.

This clone was seen only a few times. V is TRBV18 and J is TRBJ2-7, with D perhaps matching TRBD2 (6 bases). Germline CDR1 KGHSH, CDR2 LQKENI. CDR3 length: 15 amino acids. Trimming left V 2 bases short and J 3 bases short, with 14 bases between. The DNA of the CDR3 is TGTGCCAGCTCACCAGGGACGGGACTTGGCTACGAGCAGTACTTC. As protein: CASSPGTGLGYEQYF.

V usage is TRBV30 and J usage is TRBJ2-7, with D perhaps assigned TRBD1 or TRBD2 (6 bases each). V was pared by 0 bases and J by 6 bases, with 12 bases between. CDR1 is GTSNPN, CDR2 SVGIG, per germline (reference sequence). CDR3 length equals 13 residues. CDR3: CAWSVLQGGEQYF. In DNA, the CDR3 is TGTGCCTGGAGTGTATTACAGGGAGGCGAGCAGTACTTC.

The gene calls are TRBV23-1 and TRBJ2-3; TRBD1 might be the D (6 bases). TRBV23-1 is an ORF; its function is uncertain. CDR3 length: 14 residues. Trimming took 4 bases from V and 0 from J, leaving 8 bases between them. The CDR3 coding sequence is TGCGCCAGCAGTCCCGACAGGAGCACAGATACGCAGTATTTT. Amino acids: CASSPDRSTDTQYF.

This chain joins TRBV5-6 and TRBJ2-5, with D uncertain. With 1 base removed from V and 4 bases from J, the gap between germline ends came to 11 bases. Germline loops: CDR1 SGHDT, CDR2 YYEEEE. This CDR3 is 14 amino acids long. The CDR3 DNA reads as TGTGCCAGCAGCTTGTCGATTTCGGTAGAGACCCAGTACTTC. Translated, it gives CASSLSISVETQYF.

The chain joins TRBV14 to TRBJ1-1, with TRBD1 matching over 9 bases. Trimming removed 0 bases from V and 8 bases from J; junction bases left unmatched: 7. The CDR3 length is 15 residues. CDR1 is SGHDN and CDR2 is FVKESK in the germline V gene. This CDR3 is CASSQETGGRREAFF. The CDR3 nucleotides are TGTGCCAGCAGCCAAGAAACAGGGGGCAGGAGGGAAGCTTTCTTT. The whole variable domain, filled in from reference TRBV14 and TRBJ1-1, reads EAGVTQFPSHSVIEKGQTVTLRCDPISGHDNLYWYRRVMGKEIKFLLHFVKESKQDESGMPNNRFLAERTGGTYSTLKVQPAELEDSGVYFCASSQETGGRREAFFGQGTRLTVV.

Only a few counts were recorded for this clone. This chain joins TRBV6-6 and TRBJ2-7; no clear D gene. The CDR3 length is 14 residues. Germline CDR1 and CDR2: MNHNY and SVGAGI (reference sequence). The V gene lost 0 bases and the J gene lost 0 bases, with 6 bases spanning the gap. This CDR3 is CASSYSGSSYEQYF. For the CDR3, the DNA is TGTGCCAGCAGTTACTCAGGAAGCTCCTACGAGCAGTACTTC.

This clone turned up a few times. The chain carries TRBV5-1 and TRBJ2-7; 7 bases map to TRBD1. Germline CDR1 SGHRS, CDR2 YFSETQ. The length of the CDR3 is 14 residues. V dropped 4 bases and J dropped 2; count of bases not matched to a gene: 6. For the CDR3, the DNA is TGCGCCAGCAGCACTCGACAGGGAACCTACGAGCAGTACTTC. Protein: CASSTRQGTYEQYF.

This chain links TRBV6-1 with TRBJ1-2, with D maybe TRBD1 (6 bases). The V gene's germline CDR1 is MNHNS and CDR2 SASEGT. The V gene lost 8 bases and the J gene lost 3 bases, with 19 bases spanning the gap. The CDR3 consists of 15 residues. The CDR3, as DNA: TGTGCCAGCTTGTCTGTGGGGGACACAGACTATGGCTACACCTTC. Its protein product is CASLSVGDTDYGYTF.

The V and J genes are TRBV30 and TRBJ2-1, with D perhaps assigned TRBD1 or TRBD2 (5 bases each). The CDR3 sequence is 14 residues long. Germline loops: CDR1 GTSNPN, CDR2 SVGIG (reference sequence). Trimming took 0 bases from V and 7 from J, leaving 13 bases between them. CDR3 amino acids: CAWSVRGARNEQFF. CDR3 nucleotide sequence: TGTGCCTGGAGTGTAAGAGGGGCTCGAAATGAGCAGTTCTTC. Variable domain in full (rest from reference TRBV30 and TRBJ2-1): SQTIHQWPATLVQPVGSPLSLECTVEGTSNPNLYWYRQAAGRGLQLLFYSVGIGQISSEVPQNLSASRPQDRQFILSSKKLLLSDSGFYLCAWSVRGARNEQFFGPGTRLTVL.

V and J are TRBV15 and TRBJ1-5; D not certain. V shed 3 bases and J shed 7 bases, with 13 bases lying between them. Germline CDR1 reads LNHNV; CDR2 reads YYDKDF (reference sequence). This CDR3 region has 14 residues. The CDR3 nucleotides read TGTGCCACCAGCAGGGCTATGGGCGGCCAGCCCCAGCATTTT. It translates to CATSRAMGGQPQHF.

The chain links TRBV20-1 to TRBJ1-1; D is unresolved. V lost 5 bases and J 1 base, leaving 5 bases between the germline ends. The CDR3 sequence is 11 residues long. Germline values: CDR1 DFQATT, CDR2 SNEGSKA (reference sequence). The CDR3 reads CSARKNTEAFF. CDR3 nucleotides: TGCAGTGCTCGTAAGAACACTGAAGCTTTCTTT.